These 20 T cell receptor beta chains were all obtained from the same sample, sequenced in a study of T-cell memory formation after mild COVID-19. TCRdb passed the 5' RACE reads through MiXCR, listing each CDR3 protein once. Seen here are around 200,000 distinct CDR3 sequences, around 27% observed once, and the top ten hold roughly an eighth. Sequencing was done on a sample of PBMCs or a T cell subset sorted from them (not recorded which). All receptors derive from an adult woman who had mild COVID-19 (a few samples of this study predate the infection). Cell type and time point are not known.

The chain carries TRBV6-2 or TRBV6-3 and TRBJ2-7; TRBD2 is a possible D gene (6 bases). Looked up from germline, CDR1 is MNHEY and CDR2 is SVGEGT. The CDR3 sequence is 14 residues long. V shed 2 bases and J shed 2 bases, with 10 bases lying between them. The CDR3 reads CASSYAGTTYEQYF. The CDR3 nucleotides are TGTGCCAGCAGTTACGCGGGAACGACCTACGAGCAGTACTTC.

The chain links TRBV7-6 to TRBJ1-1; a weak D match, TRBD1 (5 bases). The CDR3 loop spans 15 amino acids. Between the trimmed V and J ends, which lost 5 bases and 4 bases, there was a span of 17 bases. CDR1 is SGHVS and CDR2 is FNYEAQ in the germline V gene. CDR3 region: CASSPLTGGGTEAFF. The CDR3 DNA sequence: TGTGCCAGCAGCCCGCTGACGGGTGGGGGCACTGAAGCTTTCTTT.

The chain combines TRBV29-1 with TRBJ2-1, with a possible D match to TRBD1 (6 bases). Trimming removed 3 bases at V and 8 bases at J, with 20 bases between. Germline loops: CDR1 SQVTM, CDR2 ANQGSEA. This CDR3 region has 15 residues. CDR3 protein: CSVEGSRGEVHEQFF. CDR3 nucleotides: TGCAGCGTTGAGGGGAGCAGGGGCGAGGTCCATGAGCAGTTCTTC.

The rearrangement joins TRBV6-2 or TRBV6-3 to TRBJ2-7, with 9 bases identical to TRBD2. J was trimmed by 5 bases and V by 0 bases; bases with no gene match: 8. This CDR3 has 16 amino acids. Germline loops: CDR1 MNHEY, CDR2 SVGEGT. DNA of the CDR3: TGTGCCAGCAGTTACTCCGTGCGGGGGGGCGAGGACGAGCAGTACTTC. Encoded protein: CASSYSVRGGEDEQYF.

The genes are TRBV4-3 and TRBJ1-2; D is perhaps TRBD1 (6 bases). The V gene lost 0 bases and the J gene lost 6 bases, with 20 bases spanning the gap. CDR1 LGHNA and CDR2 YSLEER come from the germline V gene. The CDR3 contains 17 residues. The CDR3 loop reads CASSQERGAAQPHGYTF. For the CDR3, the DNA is TGCGCCAGCAGCCAAGAGCGGGGGGCCGCACAACCACATGGCTACACCTTC.

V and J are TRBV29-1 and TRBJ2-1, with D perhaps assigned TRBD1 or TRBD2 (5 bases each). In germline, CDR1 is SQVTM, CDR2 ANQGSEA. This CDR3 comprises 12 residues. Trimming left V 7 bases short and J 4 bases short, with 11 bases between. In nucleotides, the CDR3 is TGCAGCGGGGGGAAGGTTTACAATGAGCAGTTCTTC. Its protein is CSGGKVYNEQFF.

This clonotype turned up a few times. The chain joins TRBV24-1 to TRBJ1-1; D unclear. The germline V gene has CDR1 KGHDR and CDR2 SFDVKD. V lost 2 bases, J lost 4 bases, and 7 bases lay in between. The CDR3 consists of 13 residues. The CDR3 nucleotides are TGTGCCACCAGTGATTACAGTGGCACTGAAGCTTTCTTT. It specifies CATSDYSGTEAFF.

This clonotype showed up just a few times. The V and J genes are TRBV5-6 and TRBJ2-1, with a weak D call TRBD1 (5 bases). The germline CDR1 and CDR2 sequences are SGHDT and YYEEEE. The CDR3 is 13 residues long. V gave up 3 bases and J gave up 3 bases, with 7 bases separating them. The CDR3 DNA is TGTGCCAGCAGCTCGACAGTCTACAATGAGCAGTTCTTC. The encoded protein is CASSSTVYNEQFF.

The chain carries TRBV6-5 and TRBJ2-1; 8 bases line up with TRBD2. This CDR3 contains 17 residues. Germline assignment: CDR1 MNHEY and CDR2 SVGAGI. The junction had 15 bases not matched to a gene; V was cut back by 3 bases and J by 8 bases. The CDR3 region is CASSYRSPGTSIYEQFF. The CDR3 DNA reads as TGTGCCAGCAGTTATCGAAGTCCCGGGACTAGTATATATGAGCAGTTCTTC.

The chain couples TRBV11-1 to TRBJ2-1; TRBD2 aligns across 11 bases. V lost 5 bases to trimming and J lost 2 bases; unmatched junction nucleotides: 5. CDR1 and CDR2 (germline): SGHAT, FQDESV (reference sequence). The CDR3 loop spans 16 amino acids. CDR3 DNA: TGTGCCAGCAGCATGACTAGCGGGGAGACCTACAATGAGCAGTTCTTC. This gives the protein CASSMTSGETYNEQFF. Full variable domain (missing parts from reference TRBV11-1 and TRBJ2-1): EAEVAQSPRYKITEKSQAVAFWCDPISGHATLYWYRQILGQGPELLVQFQDESVVDDSQLPKDRFSAERLKGVDSTLKIQPAELGDSAMYLCASSMTSGETYNEQFFGPGTRLTVL.

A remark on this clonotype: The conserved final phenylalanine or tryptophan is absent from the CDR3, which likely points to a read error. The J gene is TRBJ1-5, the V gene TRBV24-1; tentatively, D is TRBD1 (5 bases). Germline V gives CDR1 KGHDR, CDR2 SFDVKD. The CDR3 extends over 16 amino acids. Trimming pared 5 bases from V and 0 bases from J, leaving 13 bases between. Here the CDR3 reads CATSGNQGDSNQPQHL. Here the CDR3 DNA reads TGTGCCACCAGTGGGAACCAGGGCGATAGCAATCAGCCCCAGCATTTG.

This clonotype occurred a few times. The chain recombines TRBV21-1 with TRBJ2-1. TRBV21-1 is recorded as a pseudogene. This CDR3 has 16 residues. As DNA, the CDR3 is TGTGCCAGCAGCAAAGCGTACGGGAACTCCTACAATGAGCAGTTCTTC. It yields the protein CASSKAYGNSYNEQFF.

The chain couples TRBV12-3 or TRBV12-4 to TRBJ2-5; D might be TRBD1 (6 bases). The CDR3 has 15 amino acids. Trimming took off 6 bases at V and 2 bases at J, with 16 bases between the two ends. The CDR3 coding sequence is TGTGCCAGCAGCCTACAGGGAATGCGGCAAGAGACCCAGTACTTC. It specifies CASSLQGMRQETQYF.

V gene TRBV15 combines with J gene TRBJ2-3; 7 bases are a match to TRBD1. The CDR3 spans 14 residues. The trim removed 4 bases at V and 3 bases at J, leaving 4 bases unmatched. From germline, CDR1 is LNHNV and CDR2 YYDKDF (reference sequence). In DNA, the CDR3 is TGTGCCACCAGCACCCGACAGGGAACAGATACGCAGTATTTT. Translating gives CATSTRQGTDTQYF.

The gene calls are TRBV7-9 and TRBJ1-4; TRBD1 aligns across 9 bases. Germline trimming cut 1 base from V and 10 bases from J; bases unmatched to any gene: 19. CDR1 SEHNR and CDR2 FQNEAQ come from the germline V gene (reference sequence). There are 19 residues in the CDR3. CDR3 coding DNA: TGTGCCAGCAGCTTAGAGGGACAGGGCTGGCCCCGGGGATCCGGAAAACTGTTTTTT. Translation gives CASSLEGQGWPRGSGKLFF.

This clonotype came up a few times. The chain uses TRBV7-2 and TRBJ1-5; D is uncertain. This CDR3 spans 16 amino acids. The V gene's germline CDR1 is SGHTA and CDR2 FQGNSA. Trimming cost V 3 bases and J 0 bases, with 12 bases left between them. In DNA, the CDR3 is TGTGCCAGCAGCTTCGTGGGGAGGTATAGCAATCAGCCCCAGCATTTT. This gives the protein CASSFVGRYSNQPQHF.

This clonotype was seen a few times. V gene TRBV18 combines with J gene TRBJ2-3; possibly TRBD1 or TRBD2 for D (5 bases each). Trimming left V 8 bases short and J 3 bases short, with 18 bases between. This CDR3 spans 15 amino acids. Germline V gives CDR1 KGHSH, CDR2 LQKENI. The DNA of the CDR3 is TGTGCCAGCGTCACTCGGGGACGAGGAACAGATACGCAGTATTTT. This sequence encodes CASVTRGRGTDTQYF.

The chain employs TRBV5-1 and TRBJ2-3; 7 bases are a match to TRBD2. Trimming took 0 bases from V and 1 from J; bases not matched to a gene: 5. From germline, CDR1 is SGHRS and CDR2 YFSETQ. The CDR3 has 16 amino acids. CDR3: CASSLAPGGGTDTQYF. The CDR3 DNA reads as TGCGCCAGCAGCTTGGCCCCGGGGGGTGGCACAGATACGCAGTATTTT. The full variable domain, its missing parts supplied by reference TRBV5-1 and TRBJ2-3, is KAGVTQTPRYLIKTRGQQVTLSCSPISGHRSVSWYQQTPGQGLQFLFEYFSETQRNKGNFPGRFSGRQFSNSRSEMNVSTLELGDSALYLCASSLAPGGGTDTQYFGPGTRLTVL.

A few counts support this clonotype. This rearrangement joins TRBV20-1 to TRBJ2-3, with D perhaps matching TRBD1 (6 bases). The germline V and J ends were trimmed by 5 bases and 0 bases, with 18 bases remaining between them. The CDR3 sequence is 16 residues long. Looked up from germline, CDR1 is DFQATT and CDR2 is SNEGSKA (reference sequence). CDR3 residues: CSAPKDRSRSTDTQYF. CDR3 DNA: TGCAGTGCTCCCAAAGACAGGTCCCGTAGCACAGATACGCAGTATTTT.

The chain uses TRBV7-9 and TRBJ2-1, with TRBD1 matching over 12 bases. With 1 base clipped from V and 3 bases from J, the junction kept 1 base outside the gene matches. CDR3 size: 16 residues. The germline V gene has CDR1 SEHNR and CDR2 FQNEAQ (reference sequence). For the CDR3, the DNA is TGTGCCAGCAGCTTAGGGGACAGGGGGCTCTACAATGAGCAGTTCTTC. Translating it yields CASSLGDRGLYNEQFF.